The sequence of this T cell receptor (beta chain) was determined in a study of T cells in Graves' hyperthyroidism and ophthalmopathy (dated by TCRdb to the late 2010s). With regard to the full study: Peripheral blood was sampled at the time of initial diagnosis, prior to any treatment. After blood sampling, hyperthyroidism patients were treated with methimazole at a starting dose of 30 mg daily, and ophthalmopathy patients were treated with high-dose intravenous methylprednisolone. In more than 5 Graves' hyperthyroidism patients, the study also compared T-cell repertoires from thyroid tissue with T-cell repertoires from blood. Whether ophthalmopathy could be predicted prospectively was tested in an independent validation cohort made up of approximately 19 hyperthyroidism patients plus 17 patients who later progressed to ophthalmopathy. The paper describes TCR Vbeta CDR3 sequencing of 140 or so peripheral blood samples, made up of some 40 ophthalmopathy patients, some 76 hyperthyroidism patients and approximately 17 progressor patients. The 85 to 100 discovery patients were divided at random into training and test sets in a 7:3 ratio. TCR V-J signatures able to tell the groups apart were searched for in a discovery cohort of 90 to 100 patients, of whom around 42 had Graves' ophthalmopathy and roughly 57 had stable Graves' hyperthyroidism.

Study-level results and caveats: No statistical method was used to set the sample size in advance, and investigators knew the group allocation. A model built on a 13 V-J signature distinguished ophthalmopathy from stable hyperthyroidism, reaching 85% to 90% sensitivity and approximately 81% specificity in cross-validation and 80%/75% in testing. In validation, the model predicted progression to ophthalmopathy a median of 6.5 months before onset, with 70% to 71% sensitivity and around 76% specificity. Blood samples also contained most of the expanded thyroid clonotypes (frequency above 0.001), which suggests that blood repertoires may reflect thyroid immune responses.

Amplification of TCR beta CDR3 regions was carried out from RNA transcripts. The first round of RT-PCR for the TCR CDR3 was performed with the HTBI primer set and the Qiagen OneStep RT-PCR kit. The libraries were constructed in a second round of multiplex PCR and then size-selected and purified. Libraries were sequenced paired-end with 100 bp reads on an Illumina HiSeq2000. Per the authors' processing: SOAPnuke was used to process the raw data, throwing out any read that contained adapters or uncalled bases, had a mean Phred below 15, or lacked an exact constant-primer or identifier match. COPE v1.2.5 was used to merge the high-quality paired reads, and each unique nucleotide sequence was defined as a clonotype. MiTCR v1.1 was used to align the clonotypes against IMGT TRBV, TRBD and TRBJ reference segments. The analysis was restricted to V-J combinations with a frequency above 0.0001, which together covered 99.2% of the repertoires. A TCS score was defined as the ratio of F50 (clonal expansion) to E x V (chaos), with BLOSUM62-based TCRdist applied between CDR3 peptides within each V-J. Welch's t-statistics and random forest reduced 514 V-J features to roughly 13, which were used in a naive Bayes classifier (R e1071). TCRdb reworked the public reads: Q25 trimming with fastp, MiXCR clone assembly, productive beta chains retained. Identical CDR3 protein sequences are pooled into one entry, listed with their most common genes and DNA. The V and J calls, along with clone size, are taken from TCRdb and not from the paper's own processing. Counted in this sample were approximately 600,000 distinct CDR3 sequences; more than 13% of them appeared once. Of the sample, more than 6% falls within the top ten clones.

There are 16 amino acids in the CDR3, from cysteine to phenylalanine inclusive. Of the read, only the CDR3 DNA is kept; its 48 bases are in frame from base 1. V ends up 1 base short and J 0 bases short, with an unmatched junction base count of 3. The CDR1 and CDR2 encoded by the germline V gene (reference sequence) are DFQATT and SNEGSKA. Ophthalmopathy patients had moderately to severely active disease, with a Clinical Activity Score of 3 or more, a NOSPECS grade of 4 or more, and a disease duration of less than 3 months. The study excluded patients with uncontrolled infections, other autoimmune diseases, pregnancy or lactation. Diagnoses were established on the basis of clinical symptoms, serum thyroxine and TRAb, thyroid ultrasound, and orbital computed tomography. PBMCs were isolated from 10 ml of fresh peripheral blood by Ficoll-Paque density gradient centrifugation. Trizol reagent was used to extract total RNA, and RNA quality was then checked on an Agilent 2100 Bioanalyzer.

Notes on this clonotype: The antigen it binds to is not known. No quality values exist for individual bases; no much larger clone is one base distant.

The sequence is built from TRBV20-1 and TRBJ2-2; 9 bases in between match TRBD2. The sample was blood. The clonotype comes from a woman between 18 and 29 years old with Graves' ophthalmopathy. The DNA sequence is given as TGCAGTGCTAGAGGTAGCGGGGGAGCGAACACCGGGGAGCTGTTTTTT. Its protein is CSARGSGGANTGELFF.